The 25 T cell receptor beta chains reported below all come from one sample, sequenced in a study of Graves' ophthalmopathy and Graves' hyperthyroidism. RNA transcripts served as template for amplifying TCR beta CDR3 sequences. HTBI primers were employed in first-round RT-PCR, then a second-round multiplex PCR followed. TCRdb passed the multiplex PCR reads through MiXCR, listing each CDR3 protein once. The sample holds a few hundred thousand distinct CDR3 sequences, around 19% seen once. The material sequenced was peripheral blood. Receptors originate from a woman under 30 with Graves' ophthalmopathy.

This clonotype was observed at least ten times. The chain couples TRBV6-2 or TRBV6-3 to TRBJ1-5; D might be TRBD1 (5 bases). The V and J ends lost 2 bases and 7 bases respectively, with 9 bases between them. Germline CDR1 is MNHEY and CDR2 is SVGEGT. The CDR3 totals 13 residues. CDR3 protein: CASSYKGLQPQHF. The CDR3 nucleotides read TGTGCCAGCAGTTACAAGGGGCTACAGCCCCAGCATTTT.

This clonotype was detected ten times or more. Here the CDR3 reads CASSIVGTDYGYTF. The DNA of the CDR3 is TGTGCCAGTAGTATAGTGGGGACGGATTATGGCTACACCTTC. The genes are TRBV19 and TRBJ1-2, with D perhaps TRBD1 (5 bases). The CDR3 totals 14 residues. Germline CDR1 and CDR2: LNHDA and SQIVND (reference sequence). Trimming took 1 base from V and 5 from J, leaving 11 bases between them.

Only a few counts were recorded for this clonotype. The chain recombines TRBV27 with TRBJ2-2; tentative D call: TRBD2 (5 bases). CDR1 is MNHEY and CDR2 is SMNVEV in the germline V gene (reference sequence). Trimming stripped 6 bases from V and 4 bases from J, with 18 bases between. CDR3 size: 16 residues. The CDR3 region is CASSRGWNPSTGELFF. The CDR3 nucleotides read TGTGCCAGCAGCCGGGGATGGAATCCGAGCACCGGGGAGCTGTTTTTT.

At least ten counts were recorded for this clonotype. V gene TRBV4-1 combines with J gene TRBJ2-7; D is tentatively TRBD1 or TRBD2 (5 bases each). The CDR3 sequence is 15 residues long. Trimming left V 2 bases short and J 0 bases short, with 11 bases between. Germline CDR1 is MGHRA and CDR2 is YSYEKL. The CDR3 protein is CASSQFAGSSYEQYF. CDR3 nucleotide sequence: TGCGCCAGCAGCCAATTCGCAGGGAGCTCCTACGAGCAGTACTTC.

This clonotype has at least ten counts. The chain carries TRBV2 and TRBJ1-1; D is ambiguous. Trimming stripped 2 bases from V and 3 bases from J, with 13 bases between. The CDR3 extends over 15 amino acids. Germline values: CDR1 SNHLY, CDR2 FYNNEI. The chain's CDR3 is CASSEMPATDTEAFF. The DNA of the CDR3 is TGTGCCAGCAGTGAAATGCCAGCTACAGACACTGAAGCTTTCTTT.

J is TRBJ2-2 and V is TRBV12-3 or TRBV12-4; TRBD2 aligns across 8 bases. Unmatched junction bases numbered 12, after V lost 10 bases and J lost 5 bases. The CDR3 has 15 amino acids. The CDR3 coding sequence is TGTGCCATCCCTCCTGGAGCGGGAGTAACCGGGGAGCTGTTTTTT. This sequence encodes CAIPPGAGVTGELFF.

This clonotype was seen many times. This rearrangement joins TRBV19 to TRBJ1-2; a weak D match, TRBD1 (5 bases). The germline gives CDR1 LNHDA, CDR2 SQIVND (reference sequence). This CDR3 is 14 amino acids long. Trimming removed 7 bases at V and 8 bases at J, with 20 bases between. The CDR3 region is CASTPIRDLGGYTF. CDR3 in DNA: TGTGCCAGTACCCCGATCCGGGACCTAGGGGGCTACACCTTC.

This clonotype was observed a few times. This chain links TRBV11-1 with TRBJ2-4; a weak D match, TRBD2 (7 bases). V dropped 4 bases and J dropped 6 bases, with 16 bases sitting between them. This CDR3 contains 15 residues. CDR1 and CDR2 (germline): SGHAT, FQDESV (reference sequence). The CDR3: CASSSPGGRGNIQYF. CDR3 coding DNA: TGTGCCAGCAGCTCACCCGGGGGGCGGGGAAACATTCAGTACTTC.

The sample holds many counts of this clonotype. This chain links TRBV20-1 with TRBJ2-1; 7 bases match TRBD1. This CDR3 comprises 15 residues. Germline V gene sequence: CDR1 DFQATT, CDR2 SNEGSKA (reference sequence). V lost 5 bases and J lost 0; bases outside the gene matches: 7. The CDR3 sequence: CSASGGRSSYNEQFF. CDR3 bases: TGCAGTGCTTCAGGGGGAAGGAGCTCCTACAATGAGCAGTTCTTC.

This clonotype came up many times. The rearrangement links TRBV18 to TRBJ1-1; TRBD1 matches at 7 bases. The V and J ends lost 0 bases and 6 bases, in that order; junction bases with no gene match: 4. Germline lookup yields CDR1 KGHSH and CDR2 LQKENI. The length of the CDR3 is 14 residues. In DNA, the CDR3 is TGTGCCAGCTCACCACCCGGCACAGGGGCTGAAGCTTTCTTT. The encoded protein is CASSPPGTGAEAFF.

This clonotype was seen ten or more times. The rearrangement joins TRBV3-1 to TRBJ2-5, with 7 bases aligning to TRBD1. V shed 4 bases, J shed 3 bases, and the junction held 5 bases outside the gene matches. Per the germline V gene, CDR1 is LGHDT and CDR2 is YNNKEL (reference sequence). CDR3 length: 14 amino acids. CDR3 nucleotides: TGTGCCAGCAGCCTATGGGACAGTAAAGAGACCCAGTACTTC. Translation: CASSLWDSKETQYF.

This clonotype was seen a few times. The V and J genes are TRBV29-1 and TRBJ1-1; D not resolved. The V gene's germline CDR1 is SQVTM and CDR2 ANQGSEA. CDR3 size: 14 residues. V was clipped by 5 bases and J by 3 bases, with 16 bases between them. The CDR3 is CSVSGISGYTEAFF. In nucleotides, the CDR3 is TGCAGCGTTTCGGGGATCTCAGGATACACTGAAGCTTTCTTT.

This clonotype was observed once. The V call is TRBV6-2 or TRBV6-3, the J call TRBJ2-7, with TRBD2 matching 12 bases. This CDR3 has 17 amino acids. Per germline, CDR1 MNHEY and CDR2 SVGEGT. Trimming cost V 6 bases and J 5 bases; bases outside gene matches: 14. CDR3 DNA: TGTGCCAGCAGCCCCTCTCGGACTAGCGGGGTTCCCCACGAGCAGTACTTC. This codes for CASSPSRTSGVPHEQYF.

In this sample, this clonotype turned up many times. The chain couples TRBV9 to TRBJ1-1; D call uncertain. Per the germline V gene, CDR1 is SGDLS and CDR2 is YYNGEE. The CDR3 spans 13 residues. V lost 1 base and J lost 0, with 4 bases in between. This chain's CDR3 is CASSVSLNTEAFF. CDR3 coding DNA: TGTGCCAGCAGCGTATCGTTGAACACTGAAGCTTTCTTT.

There are many counts of this clonotype. This chain links TRBV10-3 with TRBJ1-1; D gene ambiguous. The germline V gene has CDR1 ENHRY and CDR2 SYGVKD. CDR3 length equals 14 residues. The V end lost 6 bases, the J end lost 3 bases, and 14 bases lay between the germline ends. CDR3 sequence: CAISPKNGDTEAFF. CDR3 nucleotide sequence: TGTGCCATCAGCCCCAAGAATGGGGACACTGAAGCTTTCTTT.

This clonotype was counted at least ten times. The rearrangement joins TRBV28 to TRBJ2-5; TRBD1 matches 9 bases. This CDR3 is 14 amino acids long. Trimming took 3 bases from V and 9 from J; bases not matched to a gene: 8. Germline V gives CDR1 MDHEN, CDR2 SYDVKM. The CDR3 DNA is TGTGCCAGCAGTTTCTCCGGGACAGGGACACCCCAGTACTTC. It is translated as CASSFSGTGTPQYF. The full variable domain, rest sourced from reference TRBV28 and TRBJ2-5, is DVKVTQSSRYLVKRTGEKVFLECVQDMDHENMFWYRQDPGLGLRLIYFSYDVKMKEKGDIPEGYSVSREKKERFSLILESASTNQTSMYLCASSFSGTGTPQYFGPGTRLLVL.

The gene calls are TRBV6-2 or TRBV6-3 and TRBJ1-1, with TRBD1 matching over 8 bases. The CDR3 consists of 15 residues. Per the germline V gene, CDR1 is MNHEY and CDR2 is SVGEGT. The J segment lost 5 bases and the V segment lost 6 bases, leaving 11 bases of the junction unmatched. The CDR3 protein is CASSPQGQERTEAFF. Written as DNA, the CDR3 is TGTGCCAGCAGCCCCCAGGGACAGGAGAGAACTGAAGCTTTCTTT.

This clonotype has ten or more counts. The chain uses TRBV4-1 and TRBJ1-6; D unclear. Looked up from germline, CDR1 is MGHRA and CDR2 is YSYEKL. This CDR3 has 14 residues. The V end lost 3 bases, the J end lost 8 bases, and 11 bases lay between the germline ends. The CDR3 coding sequence is TGCGCCAGCAGCCAGGCCCCCAGTGATTCACCCCTCCACTTT. Encoded protein: CASSQAPSDSPLHF.

This clonotype was seen at least ten times. The rearrangement uses TRBV6-2 or TRBV6-3 and TRBJ2-2; TRBD2 matches at 8 bases. The CDR3 totals 18 residues. Germline V gene lookup returns CDR1 MNHEY and CDR2 SVGEGT. With V trimmed by 5 bases and J by 0 bases, 11 bases remained unmatched. The DNA for the CDR3 is TGTGCCAGCAGTAGCGACATGACTAGCGTAGCGAACACCGGGGAGCTGTTTTTT. Translation gives CASSSDMTSVANTGELFF.

The chain links TRBV12-3 or TRBV12-4 to TRBJ1-2, with D possibly matching TRBD1 (5 bases). Trimming shortened V by 8 bases and J by 5 bases, and 15 bases separated the two germline ends. The CDR3 loop spans 13 amino acids. CDR3 coding DNA: TGTGCCAGCGGCTTGGGACCGGGTTATGGCTACACCTTC. This sequence encodes CASGLGPGYGYTF.

This clonotype has ten or more counts. CDR3 sequence reads: CASSLSNYEEQYF. The CDR3 DNA reads TGTGCCAGCAGTTTATCGAACTACGAGGAGCAGTACTTC. This chain uses TRBV27 with TRBJ2-7; no clear D gene. The CDR3 sequence is 13 residues long. V lost 0 bases and J lost 7, with 10 bases in between. CDR1 is MNHEY and CDR2 is SMNVEV in the germline V gene (reference sequence).

This clonotype has a count of ten or more. The chain has TRBV19 and TRBJ2-7; D gene unclear. V was shortened by 4 bases and J by 2 bases, with 12 bases between the two germline ends. Germline V gene sequence: CDR1 LNHDA, CDR2 SQIVND (reference sequence). The CDR3 length is 14 residues. CDR3 sequence reads: CASSRGAPAYEQYF. CDR3 DNA: TGTGCCAGTAGTAGGGGTGCCCCCGCCTACGAGCAGTACTTC.

This clonotype came up many times. This rearrangement joins TRBV28 to TRBJ1-3; perhaps TRBD1 as D (5 bases). Germline assignment: CDR1 MDHEN and CDR2 SYDVKM. V shed 6 bases and J shed 4 bases, with 7 bases lying between them. The CDR3 spans 12 residues. This CDR3 is CASRRQGNTIYF. The CDR3 DNA reads TGTGCCAGCAGAAGACAGGGAAACACCATATATTTT.

This clonotype was recorded many times. The J gene is TRBJ2-3, the V gene TRBV20-1; 13 bases fit TRBD2. J gave up 1 base and V 5 bases, and 9 bases lay outside the gene matches. The CDR3 extends over 17 amino acids. Germline CDR1 and CDR2: DFQATT and SNEGSKA (reference sequence). The CDR3 nucleotides are TGCAGTGCTGAGGGGGGGACTAGCGGGGCTCGCACAGATACGCAGTATTTT. Translating gives CSAEGGTSGARTDTQYF.

This clonotype showed up many times. The chain recombines TRBV5-6 with TRBJ2-7; 8 bases map to TRBD1. Germline V gene sequence: CDR1 SGHDT, CDR2 YYEEEE. The CDR3 is 16 amino acids. Trimming removed 4 bases from V and 4 bases from J; junction bases left unmatched: 13. DNA for the CDR3: TGTGCCAGCAGCCTTAGACCCCAGGGGGCGAGGTACGAGCAGTACTTC. Translating it yields CASSLRPQGARYEQYF.